The present T cell receptor beta chain was sequenced within a study of blood T cell repertoires in COVID-19. About the study: The United States, Italy and Spain supplied acute and convalescent COVID-19 samples. T cells, B-cell-depleted T cells, or PBMCs supplied cDNA or gDNA.

The CDR3 is 15 amino acids. V lost 3 bases and J lost 8; bases outside the gene matches: 7. Germline V gene sequence: CDR1 KGHSH, CDR2 LQKENI. Original data processing: Estimation of nucleated cell counts relied on the amplification of reference gene primers. Only in-frame clones appear in the TCRdb table, and some are missing; sequencing was by immunoSEQ multiplex PCR. V and J calls plus clone size are reproduced from that table; the DNA served to infer D and trimming. The data show around 130,000 clones, about four fifths seen once. The sequence derives from a human donor in a cohort sampled during active COVID-19. This chain joins TRBV18 and TRBJ1-4, with 9 bases identical to TRBD1. The sample taken for sequencing was peripheral blood. The CDR3 loop is CASSPLDRGKEKLFF. CDR3 DNA sequence: TGTGCCAGCTCACCCCTAGACAGGGGGAAGGAAAAACTGTTTTTT.